The clone carrying this T cell receptor beta chain has only one observation. One end of the junction fails to match germline, which may point to a read error. The data belong to a study of tumor-infiltrating lymphocytes in primary liver carcinoma. In the study overall: Through surgical resection, the patients' primary liver carcinoma was treated. Roughly 3.5 to 7.5 million productive TCRbeta reads were obtained per sample, with similar numbers across tissue types.

This CDR3 region has 14 residues. Looked up from germline, CDR1 is SGHAT and CDR2 is FQNNGV. TCR beta cDNA came from about 500 ng total RNA, primed with a constant-region primer. ARM-PCR was slightly modified, and three nested multiplex PCR rounds with it gave rise to the TCR beta libraries. Rounds one and two of PCR, each of 10 cycles, were primed with TRBV1-TRBV30 forward primers and a C-beta reverse primer. In TCRdb, the multiplex PCR reads were re-called with MiXCR into one record per CDR3 protein. The table records 200,000 or so distinct CDR3 sequences, roughly two thirds of them present only once. Blood RNA came from unsorted whole blood; germline DNA was also extracted.

Sequencing used peripheral blood. This chain links TRBV11-2 with TRBJ2-6, with TRBD1 as a possible D gene (5 bases). This TCR came from a woman in her sixties or seventies with primary liver carcinoma and hepatitis B virus infection. CDR3 sequence: CASSTVSGANVLTF. In nucleotides, the CDR3 is TGTGCCAGCTCGACAGTATCTGGGGCCAATGTCCTGACTTTC.